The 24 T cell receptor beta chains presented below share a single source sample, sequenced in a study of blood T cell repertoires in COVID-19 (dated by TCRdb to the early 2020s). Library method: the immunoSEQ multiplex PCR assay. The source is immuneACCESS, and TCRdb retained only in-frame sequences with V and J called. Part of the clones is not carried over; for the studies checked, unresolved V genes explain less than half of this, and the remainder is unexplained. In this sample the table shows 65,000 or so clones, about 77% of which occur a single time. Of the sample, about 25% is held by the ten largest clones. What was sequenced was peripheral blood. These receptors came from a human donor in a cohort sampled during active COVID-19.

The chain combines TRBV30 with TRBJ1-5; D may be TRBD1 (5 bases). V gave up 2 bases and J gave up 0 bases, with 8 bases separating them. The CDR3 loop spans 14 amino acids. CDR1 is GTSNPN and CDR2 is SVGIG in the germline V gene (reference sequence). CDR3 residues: CAWSPRVSNQPQHF. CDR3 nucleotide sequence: TGTGCCTGGAGTCCCAGGGTTAGCAATCAGCCCCAGCATTTT.

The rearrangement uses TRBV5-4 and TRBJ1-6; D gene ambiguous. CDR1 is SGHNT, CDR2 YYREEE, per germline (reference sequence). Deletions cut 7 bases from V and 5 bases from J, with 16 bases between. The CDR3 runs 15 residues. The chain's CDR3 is CASARSWTDNSPLHF. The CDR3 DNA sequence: TGTGCCAGCGCTCGATCTTGGACTGATAATTCACCCCTCCACTTT.

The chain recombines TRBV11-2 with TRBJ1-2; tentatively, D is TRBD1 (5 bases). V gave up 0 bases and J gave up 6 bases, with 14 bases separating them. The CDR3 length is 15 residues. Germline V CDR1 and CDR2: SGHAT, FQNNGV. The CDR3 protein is CASSLDRPGWDGYTF. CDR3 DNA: TGTGCCAGCAGCTTAGACCGTCCAGGGTGGGATGGCTACACCTTC.

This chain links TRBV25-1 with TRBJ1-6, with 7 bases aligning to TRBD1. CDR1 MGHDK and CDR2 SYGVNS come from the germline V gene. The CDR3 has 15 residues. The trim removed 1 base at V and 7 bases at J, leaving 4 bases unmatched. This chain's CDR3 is CASSELAGGNSPLHF. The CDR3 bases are TGTGCCAGCAGTGAATTGGCAGGGGGAAATTCACCCCTCCACTTT.

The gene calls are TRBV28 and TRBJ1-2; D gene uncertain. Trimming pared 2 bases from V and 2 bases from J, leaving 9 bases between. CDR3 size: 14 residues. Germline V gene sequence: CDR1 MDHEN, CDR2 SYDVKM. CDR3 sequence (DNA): TGTGCCAGCAGTTTAAGAGTGCCCAACTATGGCTACACCTTC. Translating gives CASSLRVPNYGYTF.

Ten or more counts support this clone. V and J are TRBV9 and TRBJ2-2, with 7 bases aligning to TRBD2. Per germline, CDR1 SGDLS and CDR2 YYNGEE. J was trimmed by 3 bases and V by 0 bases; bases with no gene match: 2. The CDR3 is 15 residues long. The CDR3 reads CASSVAGGDTGELFF. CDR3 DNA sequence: TGTGCCAGCAGCGTAGCGGGAGGCGACACCGGGGAGCTGTTTTTT.

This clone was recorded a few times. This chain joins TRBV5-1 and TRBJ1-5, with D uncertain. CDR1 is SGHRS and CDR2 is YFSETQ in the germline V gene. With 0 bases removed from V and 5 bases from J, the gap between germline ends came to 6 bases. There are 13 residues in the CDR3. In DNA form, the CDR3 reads TGCGCCAGCAGCTTGGTCCCGGATCAGCCCCAGCATTTT. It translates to CASSLVPDQPQHF.

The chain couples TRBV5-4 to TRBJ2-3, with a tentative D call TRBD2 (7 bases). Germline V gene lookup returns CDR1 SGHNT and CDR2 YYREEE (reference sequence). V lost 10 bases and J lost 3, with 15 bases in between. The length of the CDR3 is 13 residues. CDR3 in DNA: TGTGCCTACCAGGGGAGGGCGACAGATACGCAGTATTTT. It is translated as CAYQGRATDTQYF.

The CDR3, as DNA: TGTGCCAGTAGGGATTTGGGGGGGCCCCAGCATTTT. Translation gives CASRDLGGPQHF. The V gene is TRBV19, the J gene TRBJ1-5; possibly TRBD1 for D (5 bases). CDR1 is LNHDA and CDR2 is SQIVND in the germline V gene (reference sequence). The CDR3 runs to 12 residues. V was cut by 6 bases and J by 9 bases, with 12 bases left in between. The whole variable domain, filled in from reference TRBV19 and TRBJ1-5, reads DGGITQSPKYLFRKEGQNVTLSCEQNLNHDAMYWYRQDPGQGLRLIYYSQIVNDFQKGDIAEGYSVSREKKESFPLTVTSAQKNPTAFYLCASRDLGGPQHFGDGTRLSIL.

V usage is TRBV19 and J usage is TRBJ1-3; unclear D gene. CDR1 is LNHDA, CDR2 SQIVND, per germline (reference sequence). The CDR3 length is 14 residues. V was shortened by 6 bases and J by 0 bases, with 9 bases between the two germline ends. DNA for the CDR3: TGTGCCAGTAGGATGCGGAGCTCTGGAAACACCATATATTTT. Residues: CASRMRSSGNTIYF.

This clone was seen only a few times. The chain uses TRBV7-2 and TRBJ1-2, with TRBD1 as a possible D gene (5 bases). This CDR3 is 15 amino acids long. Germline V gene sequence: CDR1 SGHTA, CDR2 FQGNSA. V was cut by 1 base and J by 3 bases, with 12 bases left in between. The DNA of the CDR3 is TGTGCCAGCAGCTTAGGGGGGGTCTTGGACTATGGCTACACCTTC. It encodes CASSLGGVLDYGYTF. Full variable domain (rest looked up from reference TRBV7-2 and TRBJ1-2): GAGVSQSPSNKVTEKGKDVELRCDPISGHTALYWYRQSLGQGLEFLIYFQGNSAPDKSGLPSDRFSAERTGGSVSTLTIQRTQQEDSAVYLCASSLGGVLDYGYTFGSGTRLTVV.

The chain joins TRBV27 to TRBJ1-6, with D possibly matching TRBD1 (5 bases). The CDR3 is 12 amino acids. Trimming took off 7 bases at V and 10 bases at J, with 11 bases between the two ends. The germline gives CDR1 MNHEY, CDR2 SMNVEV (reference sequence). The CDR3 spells CASTSGFSPLHF. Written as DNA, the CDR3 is TGTGCCAGCACTTCAGGGTTCTCACCCCTCCACTTT.

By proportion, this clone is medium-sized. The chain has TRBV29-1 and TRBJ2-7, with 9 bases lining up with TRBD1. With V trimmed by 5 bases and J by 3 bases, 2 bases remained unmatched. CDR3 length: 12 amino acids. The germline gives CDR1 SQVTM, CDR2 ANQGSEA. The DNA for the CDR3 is TGCAGCGTTCCGGGACAGGGCTACGAGCAGTACTTC. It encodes CSVPGQGYEQYF.

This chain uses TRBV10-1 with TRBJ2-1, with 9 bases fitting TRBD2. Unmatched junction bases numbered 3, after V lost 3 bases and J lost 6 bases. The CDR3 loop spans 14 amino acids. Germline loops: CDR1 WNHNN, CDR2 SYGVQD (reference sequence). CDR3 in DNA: TGCGCCAGCAGTGATGGCGGGAGGGCCAATGAGCAGTTCTTC. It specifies CASSDGGRANEQFF.

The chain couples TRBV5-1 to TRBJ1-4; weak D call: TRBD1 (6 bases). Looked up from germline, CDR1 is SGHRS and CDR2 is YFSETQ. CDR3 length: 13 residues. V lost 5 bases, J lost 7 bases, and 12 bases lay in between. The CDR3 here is CASRVQGFEKLFF. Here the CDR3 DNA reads TGCGCCAGCAGAGTTCAGGGGTTTGAAAAACTGTTTTTT.

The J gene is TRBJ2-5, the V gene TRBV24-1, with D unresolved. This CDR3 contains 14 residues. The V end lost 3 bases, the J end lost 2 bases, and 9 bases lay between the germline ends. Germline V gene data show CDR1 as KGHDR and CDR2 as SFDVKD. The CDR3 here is CATSDPTLQETQYF. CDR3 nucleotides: TGTGCCACCAGTGATCCGACATTACAAGAGACCCAGTACTTC.

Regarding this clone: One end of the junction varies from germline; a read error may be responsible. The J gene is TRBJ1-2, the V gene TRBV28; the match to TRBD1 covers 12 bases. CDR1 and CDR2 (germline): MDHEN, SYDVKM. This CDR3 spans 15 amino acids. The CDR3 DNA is TGTGCCAGCAGCTTATCCGGGACAGGGGGCTCTGGCTACACCTTC. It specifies CASSLSGTGGSGYTF.

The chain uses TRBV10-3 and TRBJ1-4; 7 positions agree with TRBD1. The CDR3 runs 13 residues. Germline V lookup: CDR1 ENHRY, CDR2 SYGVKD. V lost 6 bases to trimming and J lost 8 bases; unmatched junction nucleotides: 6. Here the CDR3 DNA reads TGTGCCATCAGGAGACAGGGCGAGGAAAAACTGTTTTTT. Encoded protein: CAIRRQGEEKLFF.

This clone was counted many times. CDR3 nucleotides: TGTGCCAGTAGCTCTGCGTTGTCTGCAAGTCAGCCCCAGCATTTT. Translation gives CASSSALSASQPQHF. The rearrangement uses TRBV19 and TRBJ1-5; no reliable D call. V was trimmed by 6 bases and J by 6 bases, leaving 18 bases between them. Per germline, CDR1 LNHDA and CDR2 SQIVND (reference sequence). This CDR3 is 15 amino acids long.

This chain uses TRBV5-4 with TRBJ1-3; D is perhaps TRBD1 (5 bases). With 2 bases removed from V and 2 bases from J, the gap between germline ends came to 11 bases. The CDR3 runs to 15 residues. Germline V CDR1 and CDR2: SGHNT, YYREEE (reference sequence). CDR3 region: CASSLSGVAGNTIYF. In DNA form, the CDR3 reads TGTGCCAGCAGCTTATCGGGGGTGGCTGGAAACACCATATATTTT.

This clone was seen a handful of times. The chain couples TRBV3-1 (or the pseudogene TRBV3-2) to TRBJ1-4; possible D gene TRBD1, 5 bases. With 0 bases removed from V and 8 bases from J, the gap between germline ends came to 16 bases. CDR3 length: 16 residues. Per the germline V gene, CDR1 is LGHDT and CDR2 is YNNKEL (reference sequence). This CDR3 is CASSQDQGPGREKLFF. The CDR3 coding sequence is TGTGCCAGCAGCCAAGATCAAGGACCAGGGCGGGAAAAACTGTTTTTT.

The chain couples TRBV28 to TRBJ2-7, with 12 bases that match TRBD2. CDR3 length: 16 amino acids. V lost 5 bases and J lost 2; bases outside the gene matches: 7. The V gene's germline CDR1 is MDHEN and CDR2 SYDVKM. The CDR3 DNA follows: TGTGCCAGCAGTACCCCACGGACTAGCGGGGCCTACGAGCAGTACTTC. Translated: CASSTPRTSGAYEQYF.

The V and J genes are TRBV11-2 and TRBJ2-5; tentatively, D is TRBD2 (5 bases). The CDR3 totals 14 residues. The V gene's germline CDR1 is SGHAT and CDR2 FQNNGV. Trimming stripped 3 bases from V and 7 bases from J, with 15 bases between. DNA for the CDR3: TGTGCCAGCAGCTTCACTAGTGCCCGGGGGACCCAGTACTTC. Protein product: CASSFTSARGTQYF.

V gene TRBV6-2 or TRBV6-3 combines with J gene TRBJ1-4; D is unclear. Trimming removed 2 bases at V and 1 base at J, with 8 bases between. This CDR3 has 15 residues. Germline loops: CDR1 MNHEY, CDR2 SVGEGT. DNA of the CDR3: TGTGCCAGCAGTTACCCCGGGATAACTAATGAAAAACTGTTTTTT. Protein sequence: CASSYPGITNEKLFF.